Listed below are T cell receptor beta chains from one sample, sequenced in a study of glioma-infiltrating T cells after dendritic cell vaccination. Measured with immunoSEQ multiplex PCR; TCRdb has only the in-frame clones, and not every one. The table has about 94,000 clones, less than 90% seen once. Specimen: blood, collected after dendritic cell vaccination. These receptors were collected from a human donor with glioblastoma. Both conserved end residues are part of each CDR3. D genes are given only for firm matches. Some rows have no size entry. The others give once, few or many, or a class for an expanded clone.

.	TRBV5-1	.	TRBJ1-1	TGCGCCAGCAGCTTGGTCATCGGGGAGGAAACTGAAGCTTTCTTT	CASSLVIGEETEAFF
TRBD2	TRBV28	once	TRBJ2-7	TGTGCCAGCTACAAAAGGGGACTAGCGTTCTCCGAGCAGTACTTC	CASYKRGLAFSEQYF
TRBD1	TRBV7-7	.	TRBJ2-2	TGTGCTAGCAGCACGGACAGGGGGCTAGGTACCGGGGAGCTGTTTTTT	CASSTDRGLGTGELFF
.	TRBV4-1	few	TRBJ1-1	TGCGCCAGCAGCCAACTCCCCGGGAGGAACACTGAAGCTTTCTTT	CASSQLPGRNTEAFF
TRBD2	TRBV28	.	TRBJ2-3	TGTGCCAGCAGTTTAGCGGGAGGGGGAGTCATGGTCGGCACAGATACGCAGTATTTT	CASSLAGGGVMVGTDTQYF
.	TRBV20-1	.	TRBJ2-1	TGCAGTGCTAGTAGCAATGAGCAGTTCTTC	CSASSNEQFF
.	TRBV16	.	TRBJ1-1	TGTGCCAGCAGCCAATCGCGGGCGTCTTGGGCTGAAGCTTTCTTT	CASSQSRASWAEAFF
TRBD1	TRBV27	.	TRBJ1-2	TGTGCCAGCGCCACCGGGACAGGGGGAAGCTATGGCTACACCTTC	CASATGTGGSYGYTF
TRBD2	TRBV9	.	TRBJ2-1	TGTGCCAGCAGCGTAGGCCCCGGGACTAGCGGGAGTTATTACAATGAGCAGTTCTTC	CASSVGPGTSGSYYNEQFF
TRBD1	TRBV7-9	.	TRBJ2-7	TGTGCCAGCAGCTTAACCAAGGGGGGACAGGGCACCTACGAGCAGTACTTC	CASSLTKGGQGTYEQYF
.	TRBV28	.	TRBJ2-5	TGTGCCAGCAGTCTCACTTTAGTAAACCTAGATCAAGAGACCCAGTACTTC	CASSLTLVNLDQETQYF
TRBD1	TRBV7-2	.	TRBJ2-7	TGTGCCAGCAGCTTGTACAGGGGCGCCTACGAGCAGTACTTC	CASSLYRGAYEQYF
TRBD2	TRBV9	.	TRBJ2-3	TGTGCCAGCAGCGTAGCTTTGCGGGAGTTAGATACGCAGTATTTT	CASSVALRELDTQYF
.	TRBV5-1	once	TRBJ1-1	TGCGCCAGCAGCTCCAGGGTAGGGGGGAACACTGAAGCTTTCTTT	CASSSRVGGNTEAFF
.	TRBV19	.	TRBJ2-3	TGTGCCAGTAGTCAAAAGGGACTTCGCACAGATACGCAGTATTTT	CASSQKGLRTDTQYF
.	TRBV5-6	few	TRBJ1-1	TGTGCCAGCAGTCGAGCGGACAGCGGGAACACTGAAGCTTTCTTT	CASSRADSGNTEAFF
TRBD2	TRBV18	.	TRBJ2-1	TGTGCCAGCTCAGGACTAGCGGCCACATACAATGAGCAGTTCTTC	CASSGLAATYNEQFF
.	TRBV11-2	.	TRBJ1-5	TGTGCCAGCAGCTTAGAAATCGGTCAGCCCCAGCATTTT	CASSLEIGQPQHF
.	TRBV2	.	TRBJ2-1	TGTGCCAGCTTACCGTTAATTAGCTCCTACAATGAGCAGTTCTTC	CASLPLISSYNEQFF
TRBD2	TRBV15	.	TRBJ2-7	TGTGCCACCAGCAGAGATCGTGCGGGAGCAGGGGAGCAGTACTTC	CATSRDRAGAGEQYF
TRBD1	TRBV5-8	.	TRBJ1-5	TGTGCCAGCAGCCGGACAGGGAATAGCAATCAGCCCCAGCATTTT	CASSRTGNSNQPQHF
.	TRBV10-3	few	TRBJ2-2	TGTGCCATCACCCGTAGCGGAGGAAACACCGGGGAGCTGTTTTTT	CAITRSGGNTGELFF